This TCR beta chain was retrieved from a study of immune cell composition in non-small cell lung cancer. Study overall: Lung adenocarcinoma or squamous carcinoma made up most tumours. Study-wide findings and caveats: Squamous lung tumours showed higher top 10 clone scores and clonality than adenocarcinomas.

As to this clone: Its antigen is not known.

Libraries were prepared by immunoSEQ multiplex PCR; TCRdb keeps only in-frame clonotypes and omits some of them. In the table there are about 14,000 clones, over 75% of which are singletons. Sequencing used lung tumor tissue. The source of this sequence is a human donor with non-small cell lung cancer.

This CDR3 is CATTMGLAGGNEQFF. The CDR3 region has the DNA TGTGCCACCACTATGGGGCTAGCGGGAGGAAATGAGCAGTTCTTC. The V call is TRBV19, the J call TRBJ2-1, with 11 positions matching TRBD2. Germline CDR1 and CDR2: LNHDA and SQIVND (reference sequence). V lost 10 bases to trimming and J lost 7 bases; unmatched junction nucleotides: 12. This CDR3 is 15 amino acids long. The whole variable domain, filled in from reference TRBV19 and TRBJ2-1, reads DGGITQSPKYLFRKEGQNVTLSCEQNLNHDAMYWYRQDPGQGLRLIYYSQIVNDFQKGDIAEGYSVSREKKESFPLTVTSAQKNPTAFYLCATTMGLAGGNEQFFGPGTRLTVL.